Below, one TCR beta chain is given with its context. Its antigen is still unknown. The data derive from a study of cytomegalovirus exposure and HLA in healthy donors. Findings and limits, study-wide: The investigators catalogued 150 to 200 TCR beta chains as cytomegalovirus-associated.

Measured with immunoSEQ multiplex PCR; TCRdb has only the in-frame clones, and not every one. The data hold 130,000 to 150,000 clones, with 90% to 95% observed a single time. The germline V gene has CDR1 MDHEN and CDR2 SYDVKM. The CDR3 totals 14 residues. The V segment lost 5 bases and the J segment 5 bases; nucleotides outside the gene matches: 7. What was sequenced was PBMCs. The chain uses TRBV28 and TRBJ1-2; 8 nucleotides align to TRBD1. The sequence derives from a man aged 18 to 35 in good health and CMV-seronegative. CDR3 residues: CASSIGQGGYGYTF. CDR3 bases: TGTGCCAGCAGTATCGGACAGGGTGGTTATGGCTACACCTTC.